This T cell receptor beta chain was found in a study of a mutant IDH1 vaccine in newly diagnosed glioma (dated by TCRdb to the early 2020s). Study-level background: In the chemotherapy-containing groups, vaccination started alongside temozolomide cycles, whereas in patients who had radiotherapy alone it started 4-6 weeks after radiotherapy. Of the 32 patients who were treated, approximately 60% were male and around 38% were female, and the mean age was around 40 years. Before enrollment, most patients had been given radiochemotherapy with temozolomide as standard therapy, while the rest had received either radiotherapy alone or temozolomide alone. The week-35 safety follow-up was designated visit V12, and the week-47 end of study was designated visit V13. Peripheral blood samples were drawn at six visits, namely V03 (baseline), V05, V07, V10, V12 and V13. Longitudinal TCRB deep sequencing was done for fewer than 30 treated patients, wherever samples were available for exploratory analyses.

Receptors were amplified or captured by the immunoSEQ multiplex PCR assay. Rearranged TCR beta chain sequences were amplified using the hsTCRB Kit according to the manufacturer's protocol. TCRB libraries were sequenced on an Illumina MiSeq. The authors' pipeline ran thus. The proprietary platform of the kit vendor was used for demultiplexing, trimming and gene mapping. This is the immuneACCESS table as TCRdb keeps it, with only in-frame sequences that have V and J called. A part of the clones is gone; compared with another copy, unresolved V genes explain less than half, and the rest is unexplained. From that table come the V and J calls and clone size; the DNA was used to work out D and trimming. In all, the sample holds over 45,000 clones, and around 94% of those were seen once. Of the sample, 2.3% is held by the ten largest clones. A word on this clone: Its antigen is still unknown. No per-base quality is available; no much larger clone lies one base away.

The germline V gene provides CDR1 SNHLY and CDR2 FYNNEI. Cut back by 6 bases and 0 bases, the V and J ends lie 6 bases apart. The CDR3 runs 12 amino acids, cysteine and phenylalanine included. Solely the CDR3 DNA is kept, with 36 bases framed from the first base. The time point label of this sample denotes: week 35, safety follow-up. Each vaccine dose was 300 ug of a 20-mer mutant IDH1 peptide in Montanide, given subcutaneously with topical imiquimod. Patients were given eight vaccinations, in weeks 1, 3, 5, 7, 11, 15, 19 and 23, which matched visits V03 through V10. The donors had newly diagnosed IDH1-mutant astrocytomas of WHO grade 3 or 4 that showed loss of nuclear ATRX. The samples were drawn from NOA16, a multicentre, single-arm, open-label phase I trial in Germany that tested a mutant IDH1 peptide vaccine in humans for the first time. Genomic DNA for TCRB sequencing was extracted from EDTA blood using the DNeasy Blood and Tissue Kit.

What the research found in general, with its limitations: Pseudoprogression appeared unrelated to alterations in the top peripheral T cell clonotypes detected by TCRB sequencing. Selection of PBMC samples for TCRB deep sequencing was based on availability. Immune responses induced by the vaccine were seen in 90% to 95% of patients across multiple MHC alleles. The authors noted that analyses of patient blood samples could not be reproduced because of sample limitations.

The chain uses TRBV2 and TRBJ2-7; no confident D gene assignment can be made. Sequences were derived from PBMCs, sampled from a glioma patient whose treatment included an IDH1 peptide vaccine. The sequence came from a man between 50 and 59 years old with glioma. The nucleotide sequence is TGTGCCAGCAGCTATAACTCCTACGAGCAGTACTTC. Its amino acids are CASSYNSYEQYF.